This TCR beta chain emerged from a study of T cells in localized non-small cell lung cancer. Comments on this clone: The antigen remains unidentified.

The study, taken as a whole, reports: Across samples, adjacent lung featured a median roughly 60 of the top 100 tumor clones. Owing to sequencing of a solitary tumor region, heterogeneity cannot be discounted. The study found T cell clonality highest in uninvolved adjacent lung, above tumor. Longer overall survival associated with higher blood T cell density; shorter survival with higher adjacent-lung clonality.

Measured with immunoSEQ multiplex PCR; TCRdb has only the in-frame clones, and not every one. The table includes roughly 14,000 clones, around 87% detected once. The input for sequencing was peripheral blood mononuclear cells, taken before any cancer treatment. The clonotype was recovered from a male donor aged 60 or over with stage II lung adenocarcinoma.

The CDR3 protein is CASSSGNTIYF. In DNA, the CDR3 is TGTGCCAGCAGCTCTGGAAACACCATATATTTT. V gene TRBV27 combines with J gene TRBJ1-3; D uncertain. The V end was cut by 6 bases, the J end by 0 bases, with 0 bases between. The CDR3 sequence is 11 residues long. Germline V gene lookup returns CDR1 MNHEY and CDR2 SMNVEV (reference sequence).